These T cell receptor beta chains were read from a single sample in a study of blood T cell repertoires in COVID-19. Sequenced by immunoSEQ multiplex PCR; TCRdb stores in-frame clones only, minus some. The sample carries approximately 400,000 clones, about 89% recorded once. The sequencing input was peripheral blood. These receptors came from a man aged 40-49 years with acute or convalescent COVID-19. The CDR3 runs from the conserved cysteine through the conserved F or W. D genes are given only for firm matches. Clone sizes are given selectively: once, few, many, or a class where the clone is expanded.

.	12	TRBV10-3	.	TRBJ1-1	CAIANGGTEAFF	TGTGCCATCGCTAACGGGGGCACTGAAGCTTTCTTT
.	14	TRBV11-1	TRBD1	TRBJ1-1	CASSQDRGNTEAFF	TGTGCCAGCAGCCAAGACAGGGGGAACACTGAAGCTTTCTTT
once	16	TRBV7-7	TRBD2	TRBJ2-5	CASSLAGSGTGETQYF	TGTGCTAGCAGCTTAGCGGGGAGCGGGACGGGGGAGACCCAGTACTTC
.	14	TRBV18	.	TRBJ2-1	CASSPPSSYNEQFF	TGTGCCAGCTCACCACCTTCCAGCTACAATGAGCAGTTCTTC
.	14	TRBV6-6	TRBD2	TRBJ2-1	CASRIAGGPNEQFF	TGTGCCAGCAGAATAGCGGGGGGGCCGAATGAGCAGTTCTTC
few	14	TRBV5-6	TRBD1	TRBJ1-4	CASSTDRGYEKLFF	TGTGCCAGCAGCACGGACAGGGGTTATGAAAAACTGTTTTTT
.	14	TRBV27	TRBD1	TRBJ2-7	CASSPGQGDYEQYF	TGTGCCAGCAGTCCGGGACAGGGGGACTACGAGCAGTACTTC
.	14	TRBV5-1	TRBD1	TRBJ1-6	CASSGDSENSPLHF	TGCGCCAGCAGCGGGGACAGCGAGAATTCACCCCTCCACTTT
.	15	TRBV27	TRBD2	TRBJ2-5	CASSLSGGGRKTQYF	TGTGCCAGCAGCCTTAGCGGGGGGGGTAGAAAGACCCAGTACTTC
.	16	TRBV6-2/TRBV6-3	TRBD1	TRBJ2-2	CASSTRTGGYDGELFF	TGTGCCAGCAGTACCCGGACAGGGGGTTATGACGGGGAGCTGTTTTTT
.	14	TRBV7-6	.	TRBJ1-4	CASSRFATNEKLFF	TGTGCCAGCAGCCGGTTTGCAACTAATGAAAAACTGTTTTTT
.	16	TRBV3-1/TRBV3-2	TRBD2	TRBJ2-3	CASSPPRGGWTDTQYF	TGTGCCAGCAGCCCCCCCCGGGGAGGGTGGACAGATACGCAGTATTTT
.	12	TRBV7-9	.	TRBJ1-1	CASSLGPAEAFF	TGTGCCAGCAGCTTAGGGCCCGCAGAAGCTTTCTTT
.	16	TRBV7-2	.	TRBJ1-2	CASSQGPLTGLLGYTF	TGTGCCAGCAGCCAGGGGCCCTTAACAGGGTTATTAGGCTACACCTTC
.	18	TRBV15	TRBD1	TRBJ1-1	CATSRTNRGLSLWTEAFF	TGTGCCACCAGCAGAACAAACAGGGGTTTGAGTTTATGGACTGAAGCTTTCTTT
.	16	TRBV5-1	TRBD1	TRBJ1-4	CASSLVDRGFNEKLFF	TGCGCCAGCAGCTTGGTGGACAGGGGCTTTAATGAAAAACTGTTTTTT
.	14	TRBV28	.	TRBJ2-7	CASSPGTGRYEQYF	TGTGCCAGCAGCCCTGGCACAGGACGCTACGAGCAGTACTTC
once	14	TRBV5-4	.	TRBJ2-2	CASTPSMNTGELFF	TGTGCCAGCACCCCAAGCATGAACACCGGGGAGCTGTTTTTT
.	16	TRBV7-9	TRBD2	TRBJ2-7	CASSPLGGSRIYEQYF	TGTGCCAGCAGCCCCCTGGGGGGGAGTAGAATCTACGAGCAGTACTTC
.	14	TRBV27	TRBD2	TRBJ2-1	CASSTRTSGNEQFF	TGTGCCAGCAGTACCCGGACTAGCGGCAATGAGCAGTTCTTC
.	17	TRBV7-2	.	TRBJ2-1	CASSSIYSGSSYNEQFF	TGTGCCAGCAGCTCCATCTATAGCGGAAGCTCCTACAATGAGCAGTTCTTC